Here is one T cell receptor beta chain with its context. These data originate in a study of blood T cell repertoires in COVID-19. About the study: Donors in the United States, Italy and Spain gave samples during acute or convalescent COVID-19.

In the original workflow: Reference gene primer amplification in the assay estimated nucleated cell counts. Repertoires were generated with immunoSEQ multiplex PCR, while TCRdb's copy carries only in-frame clones and drops some. The V and J calls and the clone size are those of that table, but D and trimming were determined from the DNA. The table includes approximately 260,000 clones, roughly 80% detected once. The CDR3 is 16 residues long. The V segment lost 2 bases and the J segment 7 bases; nucleotides outside the gene matches: 12. Germline V gene data show CDR1 as MNHEY and CDR2 as SMNVEV (reference sequence).

The sequenced material came from peripheral blood. The clonotype was recovered from a man aged 55-75 years who had recovered from COVID-19. The chain carries TRBV27 and TRBJ2-7; 9 bases fit TRBD2. The CDR3 DNA follows: TGTGCCAGCAGTTTAGCCGTCGTAGCGGGAGACGGGGAGCAGTACTTC. Amino acid sequence: CASSLAVVAGDGEQYF.